This T cell receptor beta chain emerged from a study of cytomegalovirus exposure and HLA in healthy donors. As regards this clone: Antigen specificity is unknown.

Study conclusions and caveats: In a later analysis, several top co-occurrence clusters appeared linked to parvovirus B19, influenza, CMV and Epstein-Barr virus. The study flagged about 160 TCR beta chains as cytomegalovirus-associated.

With 60 Vbeta and 13 Jbeta primers, the PCR was carried out. Method: immunoSEQ multiplex PCR; TCRdb's copy keeps in-frame clones and lacks some. The data contain 100,000 to 150,000 clones, 60% to 85% of them singletons. Germline CDR1 is SGHNT and CDR2 is YYREEE (reference sequence). This CDR3 has 12 amino acids. The V and J ends lost 0 bases and 7 bases respectively, with 6 bases between them. The sequencing input was PBMCs. The origin of this receptor is a woman between 40 and 50 years old in good health and CMV-seronegative. J is TRBJ2-3 and V is TRBV5-4, with D unclear. CDR3 DNA sequence: TGTGCCAGCAGCTTGGAAGCCTATACGCAGTATTTT. This sequence encodes CASSLEAYTQYF.